These 9 T cell receptor beta chains came from one sample sequenced in a study of shared clonotypes between healthy human individuals. The protocol was immunoSEQ multiplex PCR, while the TCRdb copy is restricted to in-frame clones and leaves out a portion. Seen here are 1 million to 1.3 million clones, around 82% observed once, and the top ten hold roughly 0.62%. Sample: memory CD4+ T cells from PBMCs. As to subset: CD45RA-negative fraction. These receptors came from a man aged 18 to 30 in good health. Some clones in this sample may be carry-over from other donors' samples.

Points on this clone: A read error is possible here, since a much larger clone lies one base away. Other DNA sequences of this sample code for an identical CDR3. The chain employs TRBV7-9 and TRBJ2-5; D is unresolved. The length of the CDR3 is 11 residues. V was pared by 2 bases and J by 4 bases, with 2 bases between. Germline V gene sequence: CDR1 SEHNR, CDR2 FQNEAQ (reference sequence). The CDR3 sequence is CASSLIETQYF. For the CDR3, the DNA is TGTGCCAGCAGCTTAATAGAGACCCAGTACTTC.

V and J are TRBV7-8 and TRBJ2-6, with D possibly matching TRBD2 (5 bases). Germline values: CDR1 SGHVS, CDR2 FQNEAQ. The CDR3 runs to 17 residues. The V and J ends lost 5 bases and 2 bases respectively, with 16 bases between them. CDR3 DNA sequence: TGTGCCAGCAGCCCGTACACCACTAGGGCTGGGGCCAACGTCCTGACTTTC. As protein: CASSPYTTRAGANVLTF.

This rearrangement joins TRBV7-6 to TRBJ2-7; 8 bases map to TRBD1. This CDR3 has 15 residues. The germline V gene encodes CDR1 SGHVS and CDR2 FNYEAQ. V was pared by 4 bases and J by 2 bases, with 7 bases of the junction left unmatched. CDR3 bases: TGTGCCAGCAGCTCGACAGGGACAGGCACCTACGAGCAGTACTTC. Protein product: CASSSTGTGTYEQYF.

The rearrangement uses TRBV28 and TRBJ1-6; weak D call: TRBD1 (6 bases). The germline CDR1 and CDR2 sequences are MDHEN and SYDVKM. The ends were cut back, 5 bases at V and 10 bases at J, with 15 bases in the middle. This CDR3 has 14 residues. Written as DNA, the CDR3 is TGTGCCAGCAGTCGGGACAAGTGGACGTCACCCCTCCACTTT. Protein product: CASSRDKWTSPLHF.

The chain recombines TRBV7-2 with TRBJ1-5, with D maybe TRBD1 (6 bases). Germline loops: CDR1 SGHTA, CDR2 FQGNSA. This CDR3 has 16 amino acids. With 2 bases removed from V and 2 bases from J, the gap between germline ends came to 13 bases. DNA for the CDR3: TGTGCCAGCAGCTTATACGGACAGAGTGGCAATCAGCCCCAGCATTTT. Its translation is CASSLYGQSGNQPQHF.

A few counts support this clone. The chain couples TRBV6-5 to TRBJ1-1; TRBD1 aligns across 10 bases. Germline CDR1 reads MNHEY; CDR2 reads SVGAGI. The CDR3 has 12 residues. V lost 5 bases and J lost 11; bases outside the gene matches: 5. The DNA of the CDR3 is TGTGCCAGCAGTACCGGGACAGGGGAGGCTTTCTTT. As protein: CASSTGTGEAFF.

There are a few counts of this clone. This sequence joins TRBV11-3 and TRBJ2-7; 7 bases fit TRBD2. CDR1 is SGHNT, CDR2 YENEEA, per germline. CDR3 length: 14 residues. Unmatched junction bases numbered 9, after V lost 5 bases and J lost 5 bases. The CDR3 DNA reads TGTGCCAGCAGCCTGGGCGGGAGTAGCGACGAGCAGTACTTC. Its protein is CASSLGGSSDEQYF.

The rearrangement links TRBV6-1 to TRBJ1-6, with D possibly matching TRBD1 (6 bases). The germline CDR1 and CDR2 sequences are MNHNS and SASEGT. V lost 1 base to trimming and J lost 12 bases, with 10 bases between them. This CDR3 has 13 amino acids. Written as DNA, the CDR3 is TGTGCCAGCAGTGAAGTTTCAGGGGAACCCCTCCACTTT. Translated: CASSEVSGEPLHF.

This clone occurred once. J is TRBJ2-7 and V is TRBV2; possible D gene TRBD1, 5 bases. Trimming shortened V by 6 bases and J by 2 bases, and 17 bases separated the two germline ends. CDR1 and CDR2 (germline): SNHLY, FYNNEI. The CDR3 loop spans 15 amino acids. In DNA form, the CDR3 reads TGTGCCAGCAGAATTGGGCTGGGGCCCCCCTACGAGCAGTACTTC. Protein product: CASRIGLGPPYEQYF.